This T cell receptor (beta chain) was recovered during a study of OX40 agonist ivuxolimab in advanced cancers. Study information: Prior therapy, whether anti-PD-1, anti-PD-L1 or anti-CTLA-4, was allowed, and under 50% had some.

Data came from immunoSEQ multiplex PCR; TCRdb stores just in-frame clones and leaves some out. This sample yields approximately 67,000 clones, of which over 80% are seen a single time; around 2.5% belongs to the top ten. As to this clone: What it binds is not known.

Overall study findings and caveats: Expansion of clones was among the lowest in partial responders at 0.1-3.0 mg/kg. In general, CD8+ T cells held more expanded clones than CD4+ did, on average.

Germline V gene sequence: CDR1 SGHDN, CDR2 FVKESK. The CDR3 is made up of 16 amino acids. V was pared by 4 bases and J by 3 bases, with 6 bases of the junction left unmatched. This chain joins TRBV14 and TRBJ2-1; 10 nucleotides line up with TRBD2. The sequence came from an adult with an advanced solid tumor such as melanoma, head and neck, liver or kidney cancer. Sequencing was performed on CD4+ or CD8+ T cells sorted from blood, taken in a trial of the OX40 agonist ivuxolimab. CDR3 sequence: CASSPLLAGVYNEQFF. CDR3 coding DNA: TGTGCCAGCAGCCCCCTCCTAGCGGGAGTCTACAATGAGCAGTTCTTC.